The 11 T cell receptor beta chains below all came from one sample that was sequenced in a study of blood T cell repertoires in COVID-19 (dated by TCRdb to 2018 to 2021). Libraries came from the immunoSEQ multiplex PCR assay. What TCRdb holds here is the immuneACCESS table cut down to in-frame rearrangements. Part of the clones is not present; checked against another copy, under half of the missing clones reflect an unresolved V gene, and the others are unexplained. Present in this sample are around 260,000 clones, approximately 86% of which were seen just once. Clones ranked in the top ten supply more than 0.55% of the sample. The specimen sequenced was peripheral blood. The receptors were gathered from a human donor in a cohort sampled during active COVID-19.

The gene calls are TRBV6-6 and TRBJ1-1; D is perhaps TRBD1 (6 bases). In germline, CDR1 is MNHNY, CDR2 SVGAGI (reference sequence). The CDR3 covers 14 residues. V was trimmed by 4 bases and J by 3 bases, leaving 12 bases between them. CDR3 amino acids: CASSSQGTDTEAFF. The DNA for the CDR3 is TGTGCCAGCAGTTCACAGGGTACCGACACTGAAGCTTTCTTT.

The CDR3 sequence is CASRPQAGRAALKETQYF. CDR3 DNA: TGTGCCAGTAGACCCCAAGCAGGGCGTGCGGCCCTAAAAGAGACCCAGTACTTC. V usage is TRBV19 and J usage is TRBJ2-5, with a weak D call TRBD1 (5 bases). The CDR3 sequence is 18 residues long. CDR1 is LNHDA, CDR2 SQIVND, per germline (reference sequence). V lost 6 bases and J lost 3, with 26 bases in between.

The chain uses TRBV10-1 and TRBJ2-3, with D perhaps TRBD1 (5 bases). The CDR3 extends over 13 amino acids. Trimming removed 5 bases from V and 3 bases from J, with 9 bases in between. Germline assignment: CDR1 WNHNN and CDR2 SYGVQD (reference sequence). The CDR3 DNA reads as TGCGCCAGCAGTCGCAGGGAAACAGATACGCAGTATTTT. Its protein product is CASSRRETDTQYF.

The chain links TRBV20-1 to TRBJ2-1; 14 bases fit TRBD2. Germline trimming cut 3 bases from V and 5 bases from J; bases unmatched to any gene: 15. The CDR3 spans 19 residues. Germline V lookup: CDR1 DFQATT, CDR2 SNEGSKA (reference sequence). CDR3 sequence reads: CSASNPRPQTSGGDNEQFF. CDR3 bases: TGCAGTGCTAGTAACCCGAGGCCCCAGACTAGCGGGGGGGACAATGAGCAGTTCTTC.

This clone showed up just a few times. This chain links TRBV29-1 with TRBJ1-3; D remains unclear. Deletions cut 7 bases from V and 0 bases from J, with 10 bases between. This CDR3 region has 13 residues. CDR1 is SQVTM and CDR2 is ANQGSEA in the germline V gene. CDR3 loop: CSARPGSGNTIYF. The DNA for the CDR3 is TGCAGCGCTAGACCGGGCTCTGGAAACACCATATATTTT. The complete variable domain, with remaining parts taken from reference TRBV29-1 and TRBJ1-3, reads SAVISQKPSRDICQRGTSLTIQCQVDSQVTMMFWYRQQPGQSLTLIATANQGSEATYESGFVIDKFPISRPNLTFSTLTVSNMSPEDSSIYLCSARPGSGNTIYFGEGSWLTVV.

The chain has TRBV18 and TRBJ2-7; 14 bases line up with TRBD2. J lost 5 bases, V lost 2 bases, and 8 bases had no gene match. CDR1 and CDR2 (germline): KGHSH, LQKENI. CDR3 length: 17 residues. In DNA form, the CDR3 reads TGTGCCAGCTCACCAGGGACTAGCGGGGGCCGGGGAAACGAGCAGTACTTC. Amino acid sequence: CASSPGTSGGRGNEQYF. Full variable domain (remainder filled in from reference TRBV18 and TRBJ2-7): NAGVMQNPRHLVRRRGQEARLRCSPMKGHSHVYWYRQLPEEGLKFMVYLQKENIIDESGMPKERFSAEFPKEGPSILRIQQVVRGDSAAYFCASSPGTSGGRGNEQYFGPGTRLTVT.

This CDR3 is CASRTTGGRYEQYF. In DNA, the CDR3 is TGTGCCAGCAGAACGACAGGGGGGCGATACGAGCAGTACTTC. J is TRBJ2-7 and V is TRBV6-5; 9 bases are shared with TRBD1. Unmatched junction bases numbered 7, after V lost 6 bases and J lost 4 bases. Germline V gives CDR1 MNHEY, CDR2 SVGAGI. The CDR3 loop spans 14 amino acids.

The chain uses TRBV5-1 and TRBJ2-5; 7 nucleotides line up with TRBD2. CDR1 SGHRS and CDR2 YFSETQ come from the germline V gene. V lost 4 bases, J lost 1 base, and 4 bases stayed unmatched. The CDR3 sequence is 14 residues long. The CDR3 DNA reads as TGCGCCAGCAGCCCTTGGGGGGGCCAAGAGACCCAGTACTTC. Its translation is CASSPWGGQETQYF. Full variable domain (missing parts from reference TRBV5-1 and TRBJ2-5): KAGVTQTPRYLIKTRGQQVTLSCSPISGHRSVSWYQQTPGQGLQFLFEYFSETQRNKGNFPGRFSGRQFSNSRSEMNVSTLELGDSALYLCASSPWGGQETQYFGPGTRLLVL.

The chain couples TRBV6-6 to TRBJ1-4; a possible D gene is TRBD1 (6 bases). V lost 8 bases and J lost 8, with 15 bases in between. Germline V gives CDR1 MNHNY, CDR2 SVGAGI (reference sequence). The length of the CDR3 is 13 residues. The CDR3: CASRRGGEEKLFF. In DNA form, the CDR3 reads TGTGCCAGCCGCCGGGGGGGCGAGGAAAAACTGTTTTTT.

The chain recombines TRBV12-5 with TRBJ1-5, with a possible D match to TRBD1 (5 bases). This CDR3 comprises 18 residues. V lost 0 bases to trimming and J lost 2 bases, with 17 bases between them. In germline, CDR1 is LGHNT, CDR2 FRNRAP. This chain's CDR3 is CASGLVLRIREGNQPQHF. The CDR3 region has the DNA TGTGCTAGTGGTTTGGTACTGCGAATCAGGGAGGGCAATCAGCCCCAGCATTTT.

The chain employs TRBV6-2 or TRBV6-3 and TRBJ2-7; perhaps TRBD1 as D (6 bases). Trimming pared 2 bases from V and 3 bases from J, leaving 17 bases between. CDR1 is MNHEY, CDR2 SVGEGT, per germline. CDR3 length: 16 amino acids. The CDR3 protein is CASSYGGEFEDYEQYF. The CDR3 region has the DNA TGTGCCAGCAGTTACGGGGGCGAGTTCGAGGACTACGAGCAGTACTTC.